The sequence of this T cell receptor (beta chain) was determined in a study of beta chain features in type 1 diabetes. Notes on the study in general: When cDNA is sequenced, cells with high TCR expression could be over-represented. Whatever favoring of shorter templates PCR might show would apply equally to patients and controls. TCRB CDR3s from Type 1 diabetes patients were moderately but significantly shorter in all four CD4+ subsets.

The V gene end was trimmed by 1 base and the J gene end by 5 bases; junction bases not matched to a gene: 11. Germline assignment: CDR1 SGHRS and CDR2 YFSETQ. The CDR3 loop spans 16 amino acids. This clone was found a few times. As yet, its antigen is unknown. As every portion of the isolated RNA was reverse transcribed, the sequencing read expressed TCRB transcripts. Roughly 3.5 million reads per sample were averaged for naive, central memory and regulatory samples. The data were produced by immunoSEQ multiplex PCR, yet TCRdb's version contains in-frame clones alone and is incomplete. The sample records fewer than 450,000 clones, about 13% being singletons.

The J gene is TRBJ2-5, the V gene TRBV5-1; 7 bases line up with TRBD1. The sample taken for sequencing was naive CD4+ T cells from blood. This TCR was recovered from a woman younger than 30 with type 1 diabetes. The CDR3: CASSLWETGVGETQYF. CDR3 DNA: TGCGCCAGCAGCTTGTGGGAAACAGGGGTCGGGGAGACCCAGTACTTC.